The clone carrying this TCR beta chain came up a few times. CDR3 length equals 15 residues. Per the germline V gene, CDR1 is SGHDN and CDR2 is FVKESK. With V trimmed by 1 base and J by 2 bases, 4 bases remained unmatched. These data originate in a study of blood T cell repertoires in COVID-19. Overall study: Spain, Italy and the United States supplied samples that represented acute and convalescent COVID-19. T cells, B-cell-depleted T cells, or PBMCs supplied cDNA or gDNA.

As processed by the authors: The assay estimated nucleated cells by amplifying reference gene primers. Repertoires were generated with immunoSEQ multiplex PCR, while TCRdb's copy carries only in-frame clones and drops some. Clonal size and the V and J genes are those of that table, whereas D and trimming came from the DNA. The sample comprises more than 95,000 clones, about 82% of which are singletons, and roughly 4.9% rests with the top ten. Specimen: peripheral blood. The receptor was derived from a human donor in a cohort sampled during active COVID-19. The rearrangement joins TRBV14 to TRBJ2-7, with 8 bases lining up with TRBD1. The CDR3 DNA sequence: TGTGCCAGCAGCCAAGCAGACAGGGGTACCTACGAGCAGTACTTC. This codes for CASSQADRGTYEQYF.